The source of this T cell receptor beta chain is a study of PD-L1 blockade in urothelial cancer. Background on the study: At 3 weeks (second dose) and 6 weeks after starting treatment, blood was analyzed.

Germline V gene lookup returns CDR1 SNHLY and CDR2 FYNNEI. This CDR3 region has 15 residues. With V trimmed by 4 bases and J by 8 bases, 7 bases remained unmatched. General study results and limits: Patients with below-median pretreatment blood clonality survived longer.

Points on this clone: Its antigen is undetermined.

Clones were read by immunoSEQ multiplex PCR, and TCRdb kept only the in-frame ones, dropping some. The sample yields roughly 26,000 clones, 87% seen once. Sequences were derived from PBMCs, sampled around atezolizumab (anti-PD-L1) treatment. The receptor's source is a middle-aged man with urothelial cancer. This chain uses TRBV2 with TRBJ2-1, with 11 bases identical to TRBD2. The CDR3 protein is CASSAVAGGDHEQFF. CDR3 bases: TGTGCCAGCAGTGCGGTAGCGGGGGGGGATCATGAGCAGTTCTTC.